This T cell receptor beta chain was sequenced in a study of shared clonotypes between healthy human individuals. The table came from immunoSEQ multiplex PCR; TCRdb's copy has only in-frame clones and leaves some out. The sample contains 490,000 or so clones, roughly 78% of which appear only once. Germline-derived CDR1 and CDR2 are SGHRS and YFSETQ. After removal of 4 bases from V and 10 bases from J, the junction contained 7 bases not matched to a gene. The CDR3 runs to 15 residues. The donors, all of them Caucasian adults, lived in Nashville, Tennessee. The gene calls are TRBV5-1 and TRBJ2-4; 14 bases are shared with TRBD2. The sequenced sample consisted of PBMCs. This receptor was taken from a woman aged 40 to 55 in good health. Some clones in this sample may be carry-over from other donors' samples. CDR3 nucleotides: TGCGCCAGCAGCACCGGACTAGCGGGAGGAATAATTCAGTACTTC. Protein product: CASSTGLAGGIIQYF.